The 7 T cell receptor beta chains reported below all come from one sample, sequenced in a study of blood T cell repertoires in COVID-19. Produced via immunoSEQ multiplex PCR; TCRdb's table is partial and in-frame only. Among 40,000 or so clones listed, roughly 74% were seen once. What was sequenced was peripheral blood. These receptors originate from a man older than 75 with acute or convalescent COVID-19.

This clone showed up just a few times. The J gene is TRBJ2-7, the V gene TRBV5-5, with TRBD2 identical over 7 bases. The CDR3 runs 14 residues. CDR1 is SGHKS and CDR2 is YYEKEE in the germline V gene (reference sequence). Losses at the gene ends were 2 bases for V and 5 bases for J; bases not matched to a gene: 7. CDR3 bases: TGTGCCAGCAGCTTCGGGCGGGAGAGGAACGAGCAGTACTTC. Its protein product is CASSFGRERNEQYF.

The rearrangement uses TRBV3-1 (or the pseudogene TRBV3-2) and TRBJ2-7; D is undetermined. The CDR3 extends over 13 amino acids. Trimming cost V 1 base and J 0 bases, with 4 bases left between them. Germline assignment: CDR1 LGHDT and CDR2 YNNKEL (reference sequence). CDR3 residues: CASSQGPSYEQYF. The CDR3 coding sequence is TGTGCCAGCAGCCAAGGGCCCTCCTACGAGCAGTACTTC.

The chain is built from TRBV7-9 and TRBJ2-5; TRBD2 agrees at 10 bases. Trimming removed 1 base from V and 8 bases from J; junction bases left unmatched: 4. There are 14 residues in the CDR3. Germline CDR1 is SEHNR and CDR2 is FQNEAQ (reference sequence). The CDR3 here is CASSLETSGTTQYF. CDR3 DNA: TGTGCCAGCAGCTTAGAAACTAGCGGGACTACCCAGTACTTC.

The V and J genes are TRBV27 and TRBJ1-2; D is possibly TRBD1 (6 bases). The CDR3 contains 16 residues. Germline V CDR1 and CDR2: MNHEY, SMNVEV (reference sequence). V was trimmed by 0 bases and J by 0 bases, leaving 11 bases between them. The CDR3 region has the DNA TGTGCCAGCAGTTTATCGGCAGGGGCCCCTAACTATGGCTACACCTTC. This codes for CASSLSAGAPNYGYTF.

V usage is TRBV6-5 and J usage is TRBJ2-1, with 7 bases matching TRBD2. This CDR3 comprises 16 residues. Trimming cost V 4 bases and J 1 base; bases outside gene matches: 7. Germline loops: CDR1 MNHEY, CDR2 SVGAGI. The CDR3 protein is CASSSRLGGSYNEQFF. In DNA, the CDR3 is TGTGCCAGCAGTTCCCGTCTGGGGGGGTCCTACAATGAGCAGTTCTTC.

This chain links TRBV5-1 with TRBJ2-1; 7 bases line up with TRBD1. CDR3 length equals 15 residues. Germline V gene sequence: CDR1 SGHRS, CDR2 YFSETQ. Germline trimming cut 3 bases from V and 7 bases from J; bases unmatched to any gene: 10. In DNA form, the CDR3 reads TGCGCCAGCAGCTGGGGAGCCGGGACAGCTAATGAGCAGTTCTTC. The encoded protein is CASSWGAGTANEQFF.

This clone was found once. The rearrangement uses TRBV30 and TRBJ1-1; D not certain. This CDR3 contains 13 residues. Germline V gene data show CDR1 as GTSNPN and CDR2 as SVGIG (reference sequence). Trimming cost V 0 bases and J 0 bases, with 5 bases left between them. The CDR3 DNA is TGTGCCTGGAGTGTTCAGGTGAACACTGAAGCTTTCTTT. Protein: CAWSVQVNTEAFF.